One and the same sample provided the 17 T cell receptor beta chains below, sequenced in a study of spatial heterogeneity in lung cancer. Time point specified: blood at routine non-recurrence follow-up after resection. Tumor, nontumor lung or frozen PBMC supplied whole RNA that was sequenced unsorted. TCRdb reprocessed the 5' RACE reads via MiXCR and lists one record per CDR3 protein. The table includes about 120,000 distinct CDR3 sequences, 12% detected once. The sample in question was PBMCs, obtained at follow-up. All receptors come from a male donor with early-stage non-small cell lung cancer.

The chain has TRBV4-2 and TRBJ2-7, with a tentative D call TRBD2 (5 bases). Trimming took off 0 bases at V and 7 bases at J, with 10 bases between the two ends. This CDR3 has 13 residues. CDR1 and CDR2 from the germline V gene are LGHNA and YNFKEQ. CDR3 region: CASSQDFTGEQYF. The CDR3 bases are TGTGCCAGCAGCCAAGACTTCACGGGGGAGCAGTACTTC.

Only a few counts were recorded for this clonotype. V is TRBV4-1 and J is TRBJ2-5; D remains unclear. The germline gives CDR1 MGHRA, CDR2 YSYEKL. The CDR3 totals 11 residues. Trimming shortened V by 3 bases and J by 5 bases, and 4 bases separated the two germline ends. The CDR3 reads CASSHEETQYF. DNA for the CDR3: TGCGCCAGCAGCCACGAGGAGACCCAGTACTTC.

This clonotype has more than one count but fewer than ten. V usage is TRBV3-1 and J usage is TRBJ1-2; no firm D call. The length of the CDR3 is 13 residues. CDR1 and CDR2 (germline): LGHDT, YNNKEL (reference sequence). V gave up 0 bases and J gave up 8 bases, with 10 bases separating them. The CDR3 is CASSQDSGSGYTF. For the CDR3, the DNA is TGTGCCAGCAGCCAAGATTCCGGGAGCGGCTACACCTTC. Drawing the rest from reference TRBV3-1 and TRBJ1-2, the complete variable domain is DTAVSQTPKYLVTQMGNDKSIKCEQNLGHDTMYWYKQDSKKFLKIMFSYNNKELIINETVPNRFSPKSPDKAHLNLHINSLELGDSAVYFCASSQDSGSGYTFGSGTRLTVV.

This clonotype was found once. The V and J genes are TRBV19 and TRBJ2-7, with a possible D match to TRBD1 (6 bases). The V end lost 6 bases, the J end lost 0 bases, and 12 bases lay between the germline ends. The length of the CDR3 is 14 residues. The germline CDR1 and CDR2 sequences are LNHDA and SQIVND (reference sequence). This CDR3 is CASSLGHGSYEQYF. The CDR3 DNA reads TGTGCCAGTAGCTTGGGACATGGCTCCTACGAGCAGTACTTC.

At least ten counts were recorded for this clonotype. The chain employs TRBV15 and TRBJ1-1, with 8 bases that match TRBD1. Germline CDR1 LNHNV, CDR2 YYDKDF (reference sequence). This CDR3 comprises 14 residues. Trimming took 3 bases from V and 4 from J; bases not matched to a gene: 4. The CDR3 sequence is CATSRDRDGTEAFF. DNA of the CDR3: TGTGCCACCAGCAGGGACAGGGATGGCACTGAAGCTTTCTTT.

This clonotype was counted many times. In DNA form, the CDR3 reads TGCAGCGTCCTACAGGGGTCTAACACCGGGGAGCTGTTTTTT. Its translation: CSVLQGSNTGELFF. J is TRBJ2-2 and V is TRBV29-1, with 7 bases that match TRBD1. V was pared by 6 bases and J by 2 bases, with 6 bases of the junction left unmatched. The germline CDR1 and CDR2 sequences are SQVTM and ANQGSEA. There are 14 residues in the CDR3.

The chain is built from TRBV7-2 and TRBJ2-1; 12 bases are a match to TRBD2. CDR1 is SGHTA and CDR2 is FQGNSA in the germline V gene. V trimming: 5 bases; J trimming: 7 bases; junction bases outside the gene matches: 6. The CDR3 is 15 amino acids. CDR3 sequence: CASSPRLAGENEQFF. The DNA for the CDR3 is TGTGCCAGCAGCCCTAGACTAGCGGGGGAGAATGAGCAGTTCTTC.

This clonotype was recorded many times. The genes are TRBV9 and TRBJ1-2, with TRBD1 as a possible D gene (6 bases). The ends were cut back, 4 bases at V and 1 base at J, with 20 bases in the middle. The CDR3 extends over 17 amino acids. The V gene's germline CDR1 is SGDLS and CDR2 YYNGEE. CDR3 in amino acids: CASSTQRGAGVNYGYTF. Here the CDR3 DNA reads TGTGCCAGCAGCACCCAAAGGGGGGCAGGGGTTAACTATGGCTACACCTTC.

This chain connects TRBV7-6 to TRBJ1-1; no reliable D call. The V gene lost 1 base and the J gene lost 2 bases, with 8 bases spanning the gap. CDR1 and CDR2 (germline): SGHVS, FNYEAQ. This CDR3 is built from 14 residues. CDR3 coding DNA: TGTGCCAGCAGCTTAGGCGATTCAAACACTGAAGCTTTCTTT. Residues: CASSLGDSNTEAFF.

This clonotype was counted only a few times. In DNA, the CDR3 is TGTGCCACCCCTGACCCACATAGCTCCTACGAGCAGTACTTC. Translating it yields CATPDPHSSYEQYF. The gene calls are TRBV6-1 and TRBJ2-7; no clear D gene. The germline V and J ends were trimmed by 10 bases and 0 bases, with 16 bases remaining between them. Germline CDR1 reads MNHNS; CDR2 reads SASEGT. The CDR3 runs to 14 residues.

The chain combines TRBV4-2 with TRBJ2-7, with 8 bases fitting TRBD2. The CDR3 covers 15 residues. V was clipped by 2 bases and J by 2 bases; unmatched bases: 5. Germline assignment: CDR1 LGHNA and CDR2 YNFKEQ. DNA of the CDR3: TGTGCCAGCAGCCAATCTCGCGGGGGGCCCTACGAGCAGTACTTC. The encoded protein is CASSQSRGGPYEQYF.

This clonotype was seen only a few times. The chain uses TRBV5-1 and TRBJ2-3; D is ambiguous. This CDR3 is built from 17 residues. The germline gives CDR1 SGHRS, CDR2 YFSETQ. The germline V and J ends were trimmed by 0 bases and 0 bases, with 14 bases remaining between them. The CDR3 spells CASSLALVALSTDTQYF. In DNA, the CDR3 is TGCGCCAGCAGCTTGGCCTTGGTCGCGCTTAGCACAGATACGCAGTATTTT.

The rearrangement uses TRBV5-1 and TRBJ2-1; 7 bases are shared with TRBD2. V gave up 7 bases and J gave up 7 bases; unmatched junction bases: 8. The CDR3 is 13 residues long. Germline V gene lookup returns CDR1 SGHRS and CDR2 YFSETQ. The CDR3 nucleotides are TGCGCCAGCCGCCCGACTAGCTTGAATGAGCAGTTCTTC. Its protein product is CASRPTSLNEQFF.

This clonotype was counted only a few times. This chain connects TRBV20-1 to TRBJ2-3, with TRBD2 matching over 8 bases. Unmatched junction bases numbered 3, after V lost 5 bases and J lost 8 bases. This CDR3 contains 11 residues. Germline V CDR1 and CDR2: DFQATT, SNEGSKA (reference sequence). The CDR3 loop is CSAELAVTQYF. The CDR3, as DNA: TGCAGTGCTGAACTAGCGGTTACGCAGTATTTT.

This clonotype was recorded many times. The chain employs TRBV6-2 or TRBV6-3 and TRBJ1-1; possible D gene TRBD1, 5 bases. This CDR3 contains 14 residues. V was cut by 2 bases and J by 7 bases, with 14 bases left in between. Germline V lookup: CDR1 MNHEY, CDR2 SVGEGT. In DNA form, the CDR3 reads TGTGCCAGCAGTTACAGGGGCGAATGGAATGAAGCTTTCTTT. It codes for CASSYRGEWNEAFF.

This clonotype was observed a few times. The chain employs TRBV4-2 and TRBJ1-1; tentative D call: TRBD1 (6 bases). Germline CDR1 and CDR2: LGHNA and YNFKEQ. CDR3 size: 12 residues. V lost 4 bases, J lost 7 bases, and 10 bases lay in between. The CDR3 DNA follows: TGTGCCAGCAGCCTCAACAGGGTTGAAGCTTTCTTT. Protein sequence: CASSLNRVEAFF.

The sample holds a few counts of this clonotype. This chain links TRBV5-1 with TRBJ2-7; D is uncertain. The CDR3 is 13 amino acids. Looked up from germline, CDR1 is SGHRS and CDR2 is YFSETQ. V was cut by 2 bases and J by 0 bases, with 6 bases left in between. CDR3 sequence reads: CASSFSSSYEQYF. The CDR3 DNA is TGCGCCAGCAGCTTCAGTAGCTCCTACGAGCAGTACTTC. The variable domain in full, completed from reference TRBV5-1 and TRBJ2-7, reads KAGVTQTPRYLIKTRGQQVTLSCSPISGHRSVSWYQQTPGQGLQFLFEYFSETQRNKGNFPGRFSGRQFSNSRSEMNVSTLELGDSALYLCASSFSSSYEQYFGPGTRLTVT.